This TCR beta chain was profiled in a study of T-cell reconstitution after alpha-beta-depleted transplantation in children. Study-wide findings and caveats: The main origin of T-cell counts and diversity one year after transplant was newly produced T cells. Surviving recipient T cells and intrathymic progenitors accounted for some patients' high TCRbeta diversity at day 60. The study reportedly traced alpha-beta T cells about two months after transplant to several hundred expanded graft clones.

This CDR3 has 12 amino acids. V was pared by 6 bases and J by 8 bases, with 13 bases between. Unique molecular identifiers were incorporated when the TCRbeta library was constructed. TCRdb fed the PCR reads into MiXCR, producing one record per CDR3 protein. This sample has roughly 100,000 distinct CDR3 sequences, with 6% to 9% found just once. In its sample, this clonotype was seen a few times. No antigen is known for it. The rearrangement links TRBV12-3 or TRBV12-4 to TRBJ1-2; D possibly corresponds to TRBD1 (6 bases). The sample in question was PBMCs, obtained before TCRalphabeta/CD19-depleted stem cell transplant. The sequence derives from a boy aged 2 to 10 with acute lymphoblastic leukemia, due to receive a stem cell transplant. The CDR3 sequence is CASSLRGGGYTF. The CDR3 coding sequence is TGTGCCAGCAGCCTCAGGGGTGGCGGCTACACCTTC.